This T cell receptor (beta chain) was obtained from a study of patients and donors after allogeneic stem cell transplantation. TCRdb re-called the RT-PCR reads through MiXCR, storing one row per CDR3 protein. Here the sample spans approximately 98,000 distinct CDR3 sequences, 35% being singletons. Source material: blood, either unsorted or a sorted T cell fraction (not recorded which). The TCR was taken from a human donor who was either an allogeneic HSCT recipient or a stem cell or donor lymphocyte infusion donor (not recorded which). It is not recorded whose cells these are; they may come from a transplant donor.

The CDR3 here is CASRQTGGIAGELFF. The CDR3 DNA is TGTGCCAGCAGACAGACAGGGGGCATCGCCGGGGAGCTGTTTTTT. J is TRBJ2-2 and V is TRBV7-2; 10 bases align to TRBD1. Germline V lookup: CDR1 SGHTA, CDR2 FQGNSA. This CDR3 is built from 15 residues. Trimming took 6 bases from V and 6 from J; bases not matched to a gene: 7.